This T cell receptor beta chain was retrieved from a study of blood T cell repertoires in COVID-19. Study details: PBMCs, B-cell-depleted T cells, or T cells were the source of the cDNA or gDNA that made up the material.

This clone was counted a single time. Methods used by the authors: Estimates of nucleated cell counts were drawn from the amplification of reference gene primers. The table came from immunoSEQ multiplex PCR; TCRdb's copy has only in-frame clones and leaves some out. D and trimming were read from the DNA, whereas the V and J calls and clone size are those reported in that table. The table records some 250,000 clones, around 93% of them present only once. Adults between roughly 18 and 95 years of age took part from some 25 US areas. Cohorts were determined from participant-reported clinical history. The sequence derives from a human donor in a cohort exposed to, infected with or recovered from COVID-19 (not recorded which). The donor label of this sample is uncertain. The sample was PBMCs or T cells enriched from blood (not recorded which).

The DNA of the CDR3 is TGTGCCAGCAGCGGGGGGAGCTCCTACGAGCAGTACTTC. Translated, it gives CASSGGSSYEQYF. The V gene is TRBV25-1, the J gene TRBJ2-7; 7 nucleotides line up with TRBD2. Germline trimming cut 6 bases from V and 0 bases from J; bases unmatched to any gene: 2. CDR3 size: 13 residues. Per germline, CDR1 MGHDK and CDR2 SYGVNS.